This passage covers 19 T cell receptor beta chains from one sample sequenced in a study of cytomegalovirus exposure and HLA in healthy donors. Use of 60 Vbeta and 13 Jbeta primers characterized the PCR. Method: immunoSEQ multiplex PCR; TCRdb's copy keeps in-frame clones and lacks some. The table lists 100,000 to 150,000 clones, about 80% of them singletons, with roughly 2.5% in the top ten. The sequencing input was PBMCs. All receptors derive from a boy aged 2 to 10 in good health and CMV-seronegative.

J is TRBJ1-3 and V is TRBV11-2, with D hard to call. Trimming stripped 2 bases from V and 1 base from J, with 12 bases between. The CDR3 consists of 16 residues. Germline CDR1 SGHAT, CDR2 FQNNGV. The CDR3 loop reads CASSLRPSGSGNTIYF. The CDR3 region has the DNA TGTGCCAGCAGCTTACGGCCATCGGGGTCTGGAAACACCATATATTTT.

The chain is built from TRBV5-1 and TRBJ2-7, with 10 nucleotides matching TRBD1. V shed 4 bases, J shed 2 bases, and the junction held 12 bases outside the gene matches. CDR1 and CDR2 from the germline V gene are SGHRS and YFSETQ. This CDR3 spans 17 amino acids. CDR3 coding DNA: TGCGCCAGCAGCCCGGGCGAATGGGACAGGGGCACCTACGAGCAGTACGTC. The encoded protein is CASSPGEWDRGTYEQYV.

This clone turned up a few times. This rearrangement joins TRBV6-1 to TRBJ2-7, with 7 nucleotides matching TRBD1. V trimming: 8 bases; J trimming: 2 bases; junction bases outside the gene matches: 12. Germline-derived CDR1 and CDR2 are MNHNS and SASEGT. CDR3 size: 15 residues. CDR3 region: CASFPLTGTAYEQYV. Here the CDR3 DNA reads TGTGCCAGCTTTCCCCTAACAGGGACAGCCTACGAGCAGTACGTC.

The chain employs TRBV19 and TRBJ2-3; no firm D call. The V gene lost 2 bases and the J gene lost 0 bases, with 9 bases spanning the gap. The CDR3 sequence is 15 residues long. CDR1 is LNHDA and CDR2 is SQIVND in the germline V gene (reference sequence). CDR3 sequence: CASSISQWSTDTQYF. CDR3 sequence (DNA): TGTGCCAGTAGTATATCACAGTGGAGCACAGATACGCAGTATTTT.

The rearrangement links TRBV29-1 to TRBJ1-1; 12 nucleotides match TRBD1. Germline values: CDR1 SQVTM, CDR2 ANQGSEA. This CDR3 region has 12 residues. The V gene end was trimmed by 3 bases and the J gene end by 11 bases; junction bases not matched to a gene: 4. The CDR3 region is CSVDPGQGAAFF. The CDR3 region has the DNA TGCAGCGTTGACCCGGGACAGGGGGCGGCTTTCTTT.

A word on this clone: This same CDR3 is encoded by further DNA sequences in the sample. In DNA form, the CDR3 reads TGTGCCACCAGCGGGTCCCTGGGGGGCTACAATGAGCAGTTCTTC. The encoded protein is CATSGSLGGYNEQFF. The gene calls are TRBV15 and TRBJ2-1; weak D call: TRBD2 (6 bases). The CDR3 loop spans 15 amino acids. CDR1 is LNHNV, CDR2 YYDKDF, per germline (reference sequence). The germline V and J ends were trimmed by 5 bases and 3 bases, with 14 bases remaining between them.

V is TRBV4-3 and J is TRBJ1-1, with a tentative D call TRBD1 (5 bases). The CDR3 totals 16 residues. Trimming cost V 4 bases and J 0 bases, with 15 bases left between them. Germline V gives CDR1 LGHNA, CDR2 YSLEER. CDR3 bases: TGCGCCAGCAGCCGAGATAGGCCGACAGTGAACACTGAAGCTTTCTTT. Protein sequence: CASSRDRPTVNTEAFF.

This clone was seen only a few times. The CDR3 spells CASSVRDRDSGYTF. CDR3 bases: TGTGCCAGCAGCGTCAGGGACAGAGATAGCGGCTACACCTTC. V is TRBV9 and J is TRBJ1-2; 7 bases align to TRBD1. Germline V gene lookup returns CDR1 SGDLS and CDR2 YYNGEE. Trimming took 2 bases from V and 8 from J; bases not matched to a gene: 9. The CDR3 spans 14 residues. The variable domain in full, completed from reference TRBV9 and TRBJ1-2, reads DSGVTQTPKHLITATGQRVTLRCSPRSGDLSVYWYQQSLDQGLQFLIQYYNGEERAKGNILERFSAQQFPDLHSELNLSSLELGDSALYFCASSVRDRDSGYTFGSGTRLTVV.

CDR3 protein: CASSLEGQPNEKLFF. Written as DNA, the CDR3 is TGTGCCAGCAGCTTAGAGGGACAGCCTAATGAAAAACTGTTTTTT. The rearrangement joins TRBV11-2 to TRBJ1-4, with TRBD1 matching over 7 bases. The CDR3 contains 15 residues. Germline V gene lookup returns CDR1 SGHAT and CDR2 FQNNGV. V gave up 0 bases and J gave up 3 bases; unmatched junction bases: 1.

With respect to this clone: Compared with germline, one end of the junction differs, possibly owing to a read error. The chain employs TRBV7-9 and TRBJ2-1, with 8 nucleotides matching TRBD2. The CDR3 has 16 residues. The germline V gene has CDR1 SEHNR and CDR2 FQNEAQ (reference sequence). The CDR3 is CSSSLGTREHYNEQFF. The CDR3 coding sequence is TGTTCCAGCAGCTTAGGGACTAGAGAACACTACAATGAGCAGTTCTTC.

The rearrangement joins TRBV29-1 to TRBJ2-5; 9 nucleotides line up with TRBD1. Gene TRBJ2-7 matches the end of the DNA better, so the J call may be wrong. Germline values: CDR1 SQVTM, CDR2 ANQGSEA. The CDR3 is 18 amino acids. In nucleotides, the CDR3 is TGCAGCGTTGAAGATGGGCCCGGGACAGGGTTTGAGCTCGACGAGCAGTACTTC. This gives the protein CSVEDGPGTGFELDEQYF.

The J gene is TRBJ2-3, the V gene TRBV4-2; 11 bases are a match to TRBD2. Germline V gene lookup returns CDR1 LGHNA and CDR2 YNFKEQ. With 3 bases clipped from V and 3 bases from J, the junction kept 11 bases outside the gene matches. The CDR3 is 18 residues long. The CDR3 loop reads CASSHPTLAGGKTDTQYF. In DNA form, the CDR3 reads TGTGCCAGCAGCCACCCCACTTTAGCGGGAGGGAAGACAGATACGCAGTATTTT.

The V call is TRBV5-1, the J call TRBJ2-6, with D possibly TRBD2 on 6 matching bases. The V end was cut by 4 bases, the J end by 0 bases, with 8 bases between. CDR3 length: 15 residues. Germline CDR1 reads SGHRS; CDR2 reads YFSETQ. This chain's CDR3 is CASSRGVSGANVLTF. The CDR3 nucleotides read TGCGCCAGCAGCCGCGGGGTCTCTGGGGCCAACGTCCTGACTTTC.

The chain joins TRBV5-4 to TRBJ2-7; the match to TRBD2 covers 10 bases. This CDR3 spans 14 amino acids. Germline assignment: CDR1 SGHNT and CDR2 YYREEE (reference sequence). V lost 3 bases to trimming and J lost 2 bases; unmatched junction nucleotides: 2. CDR3 region: CASSYGLAAYEQYV. CDR3 nucleotide sequence: TGTGCCAGCAGCTACGGACTAGCGGCCTACGAGCAGTACGTC.

This sequence joins TRBV19 and TRBJ2-6; a weak D match, TRBD1 (5 bases). This CDR3 spans 17 amino acids. Germline assignment: CDR1 LNHDA and CDR2 SQIVND (reference sequence). Trimming took 2 bases from V and 0 from J, leaving 11 bases between them. The CDR3 here is CASSIRGSHSGANVLTF. Here the CDR3 DNA reads TGTGCCAGTAGTATAAGGGGCAGCCACTCTGGGGCCAACGTCCTGACTTTC.

This clone was counted a few times. The rearrangement joins TRBV6-1 to TRBJ1-6; D gene uncertain. CDR3 length: 13 amino acids. Trimming pared 3 bases from V and 6 bases from J, leaving 6 bases between. Germline CDR1 and CDR2: MNHNS and SASEGT. CDR3 nucleotides: TGTGCCAGCAGTGACAGGCCTAATTCACCCCTCCACTTT. Its protein is CASSDRPNSPLHF.

Only one count was recorded for this clone. The chain employs TRBV5-4 and TRBJ1-1, with 8 positions matching TRBD1. Germline-derived CDR1 and CDR2 are SGHNT and YYREEE (reference sequence). This CDR3 has 15 amino acids. Trimming removed 2 bases from V and 3 bases from J; junction bases left unmatched: 6. CDR3 amino acids: CASSFGGQADTEAFF. The CDR3 bases are TGTGCCAGCAGCTTCGGGGGACAGGCCGACACTGAAGCTTTCTTT.

This chain links TRBV2 with TRBJ1-2; 12 nucleotides agree with TRBD1. The germline V gene encodes CDR1 SNHLY and CDR2 FYNNEI. Trimming removed 5 bases from V and 5 bases from J; junction bases left unmatched: 3. The CDR3 consists of 14 residues. The CDR3: CASSRDRGLYGYTF. The DNA for the CDR3 is TGTGCCAGCAGTAGGGACAGGGGGCTATATGGCTACACCTTC. The entire variable domain, with the rest obtained from reference TRBV2 and TRBJ1-2, is as follows: EPEVTQTPSHQVTQMGQEVILRCVPISNHLYFYWYRQILGQKVEFLVSFYNNEISEKSEIFDDQFSVERPDGSNFTLKIRSTKLEDSAMYFCASSRDRGLYGYTFGSGTRLTVV.

This clone has only one observation. The chain joins TRBV27 to TRBJ1-3, with no clear D. Trimming took off 5 bases at V and 3 bases at J, with 11 bases between the two ends. CDR1 is MNHEY, CDR2 SMNVEV, per germline (reference sequence). This CDR3 is built from 14 residues. For the CDR3, the DNA is TGTGCCAGCAGTAGATCAAGGAGTGGAAACACCATATATTTT. This sequence encodes CASSRSRSGNTIYF.